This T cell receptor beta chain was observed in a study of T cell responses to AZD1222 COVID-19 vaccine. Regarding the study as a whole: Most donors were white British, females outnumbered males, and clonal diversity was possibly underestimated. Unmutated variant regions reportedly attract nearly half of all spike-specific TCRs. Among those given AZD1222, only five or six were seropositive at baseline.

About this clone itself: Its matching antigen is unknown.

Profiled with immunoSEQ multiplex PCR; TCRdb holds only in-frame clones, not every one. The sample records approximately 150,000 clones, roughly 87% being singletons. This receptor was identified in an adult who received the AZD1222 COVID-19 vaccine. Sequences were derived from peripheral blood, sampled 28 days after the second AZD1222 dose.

The CDR3 loop reads CASSFGGGATDTQYF. The CDR3 coding sequence is TGTGCCAGCAGCTTCGGTGGCGGGGCCACAGATACGCAGTATTTT. This rearrangement joins TRBV11-3 to TRBJ2-3; perhaps TRBD2 as D (6 bases). Germline loops: CDR1 SGHNT, CDR2 YENEEA. Trimming took 3 bases from V and 2 from J, leaving 12 bases between them. This CDR3 comprises 15 residues. The full variable domain, in which reference TRBV11-3 and TRBJ2-3 provide the parts outside the CDR3, is EAGVVQSPRYKIIEKKQPVAFWCNPISGHNTLYWYLQNLGQGPELLIRYENEEAVDDSQLPKDRFSAERLKGVDSTLKIQPAELGDSAVYLCASSFGGGATDTQYFGPGTRLTVL.